This T cell receptor (beta chain) was observed in a study of cytomegalovirus exposure and HLA in healthy donors. Across the study: Of several hundred genotyped donors, 80% to 85% grouped in the Caucasian-associated ancestry cluster. Study results and caveats: In a later analysis, CMV-associated beta chains were mostly HLA-associated, it appeared. It has been reported that TCR beta sequences accurately predicted the HLA-A and HLA-B alleles of most subjects.

13 Jbeta primers and 60 Vbeta primers were used for the PCR. Clones were read by immunoSEQ multiplex PCR, and TCRdb kept only the in-frame ones, dropping some. Here the sample spans about 160,000 clones, roughly 80% being singletons. Germline V gene lookup returns CDR1 MGHRA and CDR2 YSYEKL. V gave up 0 bases and J gave up 3 bases; unmatched junction bases: 7. The length of the CDR3 is 18 residues. Remarks on this clone: Antigen: not known.

This TCR was sampled from a male donor in good health and CMV-seronegative. What was sequenced was PBMCs. The chain employs TRBV4-1 and TRBJ2-2; 10 positions agree with TRBD1. CDR3 in amino acids: CASSQDPGTGVDTGELFF. The CDR3, as DNA: TGCGCCAGCAGCCAAGATCCCGGGACAGGGGTGGACACCGGGGAGCTGTTTTTT.